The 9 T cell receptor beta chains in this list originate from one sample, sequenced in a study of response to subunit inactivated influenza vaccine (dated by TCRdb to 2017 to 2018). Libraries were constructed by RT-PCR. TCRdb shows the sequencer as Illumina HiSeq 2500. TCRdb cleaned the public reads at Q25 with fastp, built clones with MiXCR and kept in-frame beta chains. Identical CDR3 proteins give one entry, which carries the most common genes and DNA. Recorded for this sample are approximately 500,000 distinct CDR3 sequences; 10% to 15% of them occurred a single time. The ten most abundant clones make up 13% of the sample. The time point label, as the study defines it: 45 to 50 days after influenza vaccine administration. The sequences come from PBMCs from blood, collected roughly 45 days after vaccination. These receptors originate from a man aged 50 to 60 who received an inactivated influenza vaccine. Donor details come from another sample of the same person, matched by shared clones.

CDR3 DNA: TGTGCCAGCAGAACGACAGGGACTGGAAACACCATATATTTT. Its protein is CASRTTGTGNTIYF. The chain couples TRBV12-3 or TRBV12-4 to TRBJ1-3, with 7 bases lining up with TRBD1. After removal of 6 bases from V and 2 bases from J, the junction contained 4 bases not matched to a gene. The length of the CDR3 is 14 residues.

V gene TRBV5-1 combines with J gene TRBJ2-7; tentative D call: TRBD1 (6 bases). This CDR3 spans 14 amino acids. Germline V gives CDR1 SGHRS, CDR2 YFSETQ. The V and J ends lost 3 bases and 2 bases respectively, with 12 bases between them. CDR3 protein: CASSSRTDAYEQYF. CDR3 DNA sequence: TGCGCCAGCAGCTCGAGGACAGATGCCTACGAGCAGTACTTC.

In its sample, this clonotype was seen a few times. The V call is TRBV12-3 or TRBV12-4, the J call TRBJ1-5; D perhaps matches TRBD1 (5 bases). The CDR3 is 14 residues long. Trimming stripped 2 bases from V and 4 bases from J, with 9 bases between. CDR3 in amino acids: CASSLMGENQPQHF. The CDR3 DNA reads TGTGCCAGCAGTTTAATGGGGGAAAATCAGCCCCAGCATTTT.

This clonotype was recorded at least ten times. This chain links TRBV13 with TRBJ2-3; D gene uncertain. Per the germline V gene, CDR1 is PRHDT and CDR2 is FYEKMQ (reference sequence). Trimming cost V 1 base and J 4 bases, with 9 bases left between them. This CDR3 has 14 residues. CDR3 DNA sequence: TGTGCCAGCAGCTTAGTTCAGGATCCAGATACGCAGTATTTT. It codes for CASSLVQDPDTQYF.

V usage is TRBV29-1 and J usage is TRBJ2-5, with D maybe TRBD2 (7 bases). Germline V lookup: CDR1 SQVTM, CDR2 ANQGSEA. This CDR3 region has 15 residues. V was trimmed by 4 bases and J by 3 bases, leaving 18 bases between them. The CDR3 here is CSVGGGARPKETQYF. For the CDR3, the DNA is TGCAGCGTTGGTGGGGGGGCACGACCCAAAGAGACCCAGTACTTC.

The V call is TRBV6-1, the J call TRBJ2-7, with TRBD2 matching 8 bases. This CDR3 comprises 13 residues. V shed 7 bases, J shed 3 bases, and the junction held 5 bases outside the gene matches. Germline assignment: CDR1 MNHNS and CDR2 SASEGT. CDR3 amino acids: CASNRAGVYEQYF. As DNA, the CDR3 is TGTGCCAGCAACAGAGCGGGGGTCTACGAGCAGTACTTC.

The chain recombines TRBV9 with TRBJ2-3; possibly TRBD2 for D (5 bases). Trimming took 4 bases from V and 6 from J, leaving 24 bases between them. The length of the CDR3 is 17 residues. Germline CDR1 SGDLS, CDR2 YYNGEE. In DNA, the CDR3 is TGTGCCAGCAGCTCCCCTCTGGTAGCGCGGGCCGCGGATACGCAGTATTTT. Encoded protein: CASSSPLVARAADTQYF.

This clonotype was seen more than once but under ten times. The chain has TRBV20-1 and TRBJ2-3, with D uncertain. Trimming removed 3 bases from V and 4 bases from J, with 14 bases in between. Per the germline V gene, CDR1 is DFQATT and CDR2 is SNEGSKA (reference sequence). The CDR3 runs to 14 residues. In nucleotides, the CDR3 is TGCAGTGCTAGTATAGCCGGAGTGCCAGATACGCAGTATTTT. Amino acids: CSASIAGVPDTQYF.

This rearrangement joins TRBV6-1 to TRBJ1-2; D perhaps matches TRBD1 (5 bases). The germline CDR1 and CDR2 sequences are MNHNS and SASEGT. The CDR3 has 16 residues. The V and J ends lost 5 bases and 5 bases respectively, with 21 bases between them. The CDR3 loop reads CASSSFGGTGSYGYTF. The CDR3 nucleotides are TGTGCCAGCAGTAGCTTCGGGGGGACCGGGAGTTATGGCTACACCTTC.